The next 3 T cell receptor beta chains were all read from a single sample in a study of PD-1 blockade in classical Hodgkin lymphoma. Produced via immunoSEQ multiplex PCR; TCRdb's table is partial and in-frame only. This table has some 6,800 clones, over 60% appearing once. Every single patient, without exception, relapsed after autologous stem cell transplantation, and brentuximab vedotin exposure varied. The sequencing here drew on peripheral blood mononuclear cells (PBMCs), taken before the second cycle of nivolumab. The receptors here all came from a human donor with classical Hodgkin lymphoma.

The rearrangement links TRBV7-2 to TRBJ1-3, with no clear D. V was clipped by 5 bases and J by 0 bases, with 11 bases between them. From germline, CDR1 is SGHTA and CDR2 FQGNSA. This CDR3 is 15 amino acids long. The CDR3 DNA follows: TGTGCCAGCAGCACGGACGTCTACTCTGGAAACACCATATATTTT. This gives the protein CASSTDVYSGNTIYF.

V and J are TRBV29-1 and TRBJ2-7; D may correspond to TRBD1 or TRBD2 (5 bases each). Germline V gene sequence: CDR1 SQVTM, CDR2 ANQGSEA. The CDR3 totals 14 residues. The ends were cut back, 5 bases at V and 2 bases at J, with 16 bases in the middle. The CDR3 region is CSVRFLGPTYEQYF. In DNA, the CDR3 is TGCAGCGTTCGATTTTTGGGACCGACCTACGAGCAGTACTTC.

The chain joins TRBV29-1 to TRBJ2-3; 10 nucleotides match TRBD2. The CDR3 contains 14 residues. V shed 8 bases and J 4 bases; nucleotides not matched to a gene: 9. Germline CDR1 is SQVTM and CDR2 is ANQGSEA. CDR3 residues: CSLGGSGGADTQYF. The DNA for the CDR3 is TGCAGCCTTGGGGGCAGCGGGGGGGCAGATACGCAGTATTTT.